What follows are 30 T cell receptor beta chains derived from one specimen sequenced in a study of OX40 agonist ivuxolimab in advanced cancers. The library came from the immunoSEQ multiplex PCR assay. Imported from immuneACCESS, the table was reduced by TCRdb to in-frame sequences with V and J called. These copies leave out some clones; in studies compared against another copy, an unresolved V gene accounts for under half, and the cause of the remainder is not known. The table for this sample lists about 77,000 clones; around 80% of them were counted only once. The ten largest clones represent 0.76% of the sample. The sequencing used CD4+ or CD8+ T cells sorted from blood, collected in a trial of the OX40 agonist ivuxolimab. These receptors all come from an adult with an advanced solid tumor such as melanoma, head and neck, liver or kidney cancer.

CDR3 in amino acids: CASSGGGTGANYGYTF. In DNA form, the CDR3 reads TGTGCCAGCAGTGGAGGGGGGACAGGGGCCAACTATGGCTACACCTTC. This chain uses TRBV25-1 with TRBJ1-2; TRBD1 matches at 10 bases. Germline CDR1 reads MGHDK; CDR2 reads SYGVNS. There are 16 residues in the CDR3. The V gene end was trimmed by 4 bases and the J gene end by 2 bases; junction bases not matched to a gene: 7.

Comments on this clone: This CDR3 is also generated by other DNA sequences in the sample. The chain couples TRBV18 to TRBJ1-4; TRBD1 matches at 8 bases. The CDR3 has 13 amino acids. Germline CDR1 KGHSH, CDR2 LQKENI. Trimming at V came to 6 bases and at J to 8 bases, leaving 5 bases not matched to a gene. For the CDR3, the DNA is TGTGCCAGCTCTCGGGGACAGGAAGAAAAACTGTTTTTT. As protein: CASSRGQEEKLFF.

Comment on this clone: The same CDR3 also results from other DNA sequences found in this sample. V and J are TRBV6-5 and TRBJ1-3; tentative D call: TRBD1 (5 bases). The germline gives CDR1 MNHEY, CDR2 SVGAGI. CDR3 length equals 14 residues. V shed 2 bases and J shed 0 bases, with 5 bases lying between them. The CDR3 DNA follows: TGTGCCAGCAGTTACGGGGGCTCTGGAAACACCATATATTTT. This codes for CASSYGGSGNTIYF.

This clone was picked up one time. This chain joins TRBV11-3 and TRBJ1-1; 8 positions agree with TRBD1. The CDR3 is made up of 15 amino acids. The trim removed 4 bases at V and 8 bases at J, leaving 12 bases unmatched. Germline CDR1 SGHNT, CDR2 YENEEA. The CDR3 coding sequence is TGTGCCAGCAGCTCCACCCCGACAGGGGCCTTCGAAGCTTTCTTT. It translates to CASSSTPTGAFEAFF.

The chain joins TRBV7-9 to TRBJ1-5, with 8 nucleotides matching TRBD1. This CDR3 has 15 amino acids. CDR1 and CDR2 (germline): SEHNR, FQNEAQ (reference sequence). Losses at the gene ends were 1 base for V and 1 base for J; bases not matched to a gene: 0. The CDR3 region is CASSLGTGSNQPQHF. CDR3 nucleotide sequence: TGTGCCAGCAGCTTAGGGACAGGGAGCAATCAGCCCCAGCATTTT. Full variable domain (rest looked up from reference TRBV7-9 and TRBJ1-5): DTGVSQNPRHKITKRGQNVTFRCDPISEHNRLYWYRQTLGQGPEFLTYFQNEAQLEKSRLLSDRFSAERPKGSFSTLEIQRTEQGDSAMYLCASSLGTGSNQPQHFGDGTRLSIL.

V usage is TRBV4-1 and J usage is TRBJ1-1; D call uncertain. Deletions cut 0 bases from V and 0 bases from J, with 11 bases between. This CDR3 comprises 16 residues. Germline V gene lookup returns CDR1 MGHRA and CDR2 YSYEKL. The CDR3 reads CASSQDNGRVNTEAFF. The CDR3 DNA sequence: TGCGCCAGCAGCCAAGATAACGGGCGCGTGAACACTGAAGCTTTCTTT.

This clone was observed a few times. The genes are TRBV6-6 and TRBJ2-5; no clear D gene. V was cut by 4 bases and J by 2 bases, with 5 bases left in between. This CDR3 has 12 amino acids. Germline lookup yields CDR1 MNHNY and CDR2 SVGAGI (reference sequence). The CDR3 loop reads CASSWSQETQYF. As DNA, the CDR3 is TGTGCCAGCAGTTGGAGTCAAGAGACCCAGTACTTC.

V usage is TRBV29-1 and J usage is TRBJ2-5, with 7 bases matching TRBD1. Germline trimming cut 2 bases from V and 1 base from J; bases unmatched to any gene: 7. The CDR3 runs 15 residues. The germline CDR1 and CDR2 sequences are SQVTM and ANQGSEA. CDR3 DNA: TGCAGCGTTGAACCCAAGGGACAGATCCAAGAGACCCAGTACTTC. This sequence encodes CSVEPKGQIQETQYF.

The V gene is TRBV5-1, the J gene TRBJ1-3, with 10 bases that match TRBD1. The J segment lost 1 base and the V segment lost 3 bases, leaving 10 bases of the junction unmatched. This CDR3 has 18 residues. CDR1 SGHRS and CDR2 YFSETQ come from the germline V gene. The CDR3 protein is CASSSSGTGALSGNTIYF. CDR3 sequence (DNA): TGCGCCAGCAGCTCCTCCGGGACAGGGGCTTTATCTGGAAACACCATATATTTT. Together with reference TRBV5-1 and TRBJ1-3, the CDR3 gives the full variable domain: KAGVTQTPRYLIKTRGQQVTLSCSPISGHRSVSWYQQTPGQGLQFLFEYFSETQRNKGNFPGRFSGRQFSNSRSEMNVSTLELGDSALYLCASSSSGTGALSGNTIYFGEGSWLTVV.

This clone was seen just once. The sample carries other DNA sequences with the same CDR3. The rearrangement links TRBV7-2 to TRBJ1-2, with D unresolved. The V end was cut by 1 base, the J end by 5 bases, with 8 bases between. Germline lookup yields CDR1 SGHTA and CDR2 FQGNSA. The length of the CDR3 is 13 residues. The CDR3 sequence: CASSLVGDYGYTF. In nucleotides, the CDR3 is TGTGCCAGCAGCTTAGTGGGAGATTATGGCTACACCTTC.

The V and J genes are TRBV6-4 and TRBJ1-2; D ambiguous. Germline V gene lookup returns CDR1 MRHNA and CDR2 SNTAGT. Trimming removed 2 bases from V and 5 bases from J, with 9 bases in between. This CDR3 contains 13 residues. This CDR3 is CASSDGPRYGYTF. CDR3 coding DNA: TGTGCCAGCAGTGACGGTCCCCGATATGGCTACACCTTC.

V usage is TRBV7-9 and J usage is TRBJ2-1; D uncertain. The V gene's germline CDR1 is SEHNR and CDR2 FQNEAQ (reference sequence). Trimming removed 1 base from V and 3 bases from J, with 4 bases in between. CDR3 length: 13 residues. This chain's CDR3 is CASSLGLYNEQFF. As DNA, the CDR3 is TGTGCCAGCAGCTTAGGACTCTACAATGAGCAGTTCTTC.

The V and J genes are TRBV7-9 and TRBJ2-5; 9 bases line up with TRBD1. The CDR3 has 15 amino acids. The germline gives CDR1 SEHNR, CDR2 FQNEAQ (reference sequence). V shed 5 bases, J shed 5 bases, and the junction held 9 bases outside the gene matches. In DNA form, the CDR3 reads TGTGCCAGCAGCCCACCCGGGACAGGGCACGAGACCCAGTACTTC. Translating it yields CASSPPGTGHETQYF. Based on the CDR3 plus reference TRBV7-9 and TRBJ2-5, the full variable domain is DTGVSQNPRHKITKRGQNVTFRCDPISEHNRLYWYRQTLGQGPEFLTYFQNEAQLEKSRLLSDRFSAERPKGSFSTLEIQRTEQGDSAMYLCASSPPGTGHETQYFGPGTRLLVL.

The V gene is TRBV10-3, the J gene TRBJ1-1, with D unresolved. Germline CDR1 reads ENHRY; CDR2 reads SYGVKD. The CDR3 extends over 14 amino acids. The V and J ends lost 3 bases and 7 bases respectively, with 15 bases between them. The CDR3 loop reads CAISEREGRVEAFF. The CDR3 DNA reads as TGTGCCATCAGTGAAAGGGAGGGCCGGGTTGAAGCTTTCTTT.

V usage is TRBV5-1 and J usage is TRBJ2-1; 7 bases are shared with TRBD1. CDR1 is SGHRS and CDR2 is YFSETQ in the germline V gene. CDR3 length: 14 residues. The trim removed 2 bases at V and 6 bases at J, leaving 5 bases unmatched. The CDR3 bases are TGCGCCAGCAGCTTCCGGACAGGTGGCAATGAGCAGTTCTTC. It yields the protein CASSFRTGGNEQFF.

The V gene is TRBV18, the J gene TRBJ2-2, with D tentatively TRBD2 (6 bases). The CDR3 covers 16 residues. From germline, CDR1 is KGHSH and CDR2 LQKENI. With 3 bases removed from V and 5 bases from J, the gap between germline ends came to 16 bases. The CDR3 region is CASSPPRGGWTGELFF. DNA for the CDR3: TGTGCCAGCTCACCCCCACGGGGAGGTTGGACCGGGGAGCTGTTTTTT.

J is TRBJ1-2 and V is TRBV6-1; no clear D. This CDR3 has 13 residues. Trimming pared 0 bases from V and 8 bases from J, leaving 10 bases between. CDR1 is MNHNS and CDR2 is SASEGT in the germline V gene. DNA of the CDR3: TGTGCCAGCAGTGAAGCACGCCGTGGGGGCTACACCTTC. It yields the protein CASSEARRGGYTF.

CDR3 nucleotide sequence: TGTGCCAGCAGCGGAGGGACTAGCGGCGCCTACGAGCAGTACTTC. It encodes CASSGGTSGAYEQYF. The chain carries TRBV7-9 and TRBJ2-7; 11 nucleotides align to TRBD2. Trimming took 5 bases from V and 2 from J; bases not matched to a gene: 5. CDR1 is SEHNR and CDR2 is FQNEAQ in the germline V gene (reference sequence). This CDR3 is 15 amino acids long.

This clone was counted between two and nine times. The rearrangement joins TRBV6-1 to TRBJ2-3, with TRBD2 matching over 11 bases. After removal of 4 bases from V and 5 bases from J, the junction contained 8 bases not matched to a gene. CDR1 and CDR2 (germline): MNHNS, SASEGT. The CDR3 extends over 16 amino acids. This CDR3 is CASSGRSGGALDTQYF. The CDR3 DNA is TGTGCCAGCAGTGGGCGTAGCGGGGGGGCCCTAGATACGCAGTATTTT.

This sequence joins TRBV11-3 and TRBJ2-1; TRBD2 aligns across 13 bases. Trimming at V came to 2 bases and at J to 7 bases, leaving 14 bases not matched to a gene. The CDR3 totals 19 residues. The germline gives CDR1 SGHNT, CDR2 YENEEA. The CDR3 region has the DNA TGTGCCAGCAGCTTACAACCGACTAGCGGGAGGTCCCTGGTTAATGAGCAGTTCTTC. Its protein is CASSLQPTSGRSLVNEQFF.

This chain links TRBV2 with TRBJ2-3; D is uncertain. This CDR3 comprises 14 residues. Germline V lookup: CDR1 SNHLY, CDR2 FYNNEI. V gave up 2 bases and J gave up 2 bases, with 8 bases separating them. The CDR3, as DNA: TGTGCCAGCAGTGAATTACAGAACACAGATACGCAGTATTTT. This sequence encodes CASSELQNTDTQYF.

The chain joins TRBV19 to TRBJ2-7; tentative D call: TRBD1 (6 bases). The CDR3 contains 17 residues. The germline CDR1 and CDR2 sequences are LNHDA and SQIVND (reference sequence). V was pared by 4 bases and J by 0 bases, with 19 bases between. CDR3 sequence reads: CASSKKSGDTRSYEQYF. In DNA form, the CDR3 reads TGTGCCAGTAGTAAAAAATCTGGGGACACCCGCTCCTACGAGCAGTACTTC.

The rearrangement links TRBV9 to TRBJ2-1; 10 nucleotides match TRBD2. This CDR3 has 15 amino acids. The germline V gene encodes CDR1 SGDLS and CDR2 YYNGEE. Germline trimming cut 4 bases from V and 4 bases from J; bases unmatched to any gene: 5. CDR3 in amino acids: CASSTSTSGYNEQFF. The CDR3 DNA is TGTGCCAGCAGCACTTCGACTAGCGGGTACAATGAGCAGTTCTTC.

The rearrangement joins TRBV9 to TRBJ1-6; the D is unclear. The germline V gene has CDR1 SGDLS and CDR2 YYNGEE. CDR3 length equals 16 residues. V was shortened by 4 bases and J by 6 bases, with 17 bases between the two germline ends. CDR3 region: CASSPTFGNPNSPLHF. Written as DNA, the CDR3 is TGTGCCAGCAGCCCCACGTTTGGAAACCCTAATTCACCCCTCCACTTT.

The chain combines TRBV7-2 with TRBJ2-7, with 10 bases matching TRBD2. Unmatched junction bases numbered 7, after V lost 7 bases and J lost 7 bases. This CDR3 is 13 amino acids long. Germline V CDR1 and CDR2: SGHTA, FQGNSA. The CDR3 DNA is TGTGCCAGCATGCTAGCGGGAGCGCGGGAGCAGTACTTC. Its translation is CASMLAGAREQYF.

In its sample, this clone was seen once. This sequence joins TRBV7-9 and TRBJ1-3; no firm D call. V lost 3 bases to trimming and J lost 0 bases, with 6 bases between them. The CDR3 contains 14 residues. Germline V gives CDR1 SEHNR, CDR2 FQNEAQ (reference sequence). The chain's CDR3 is CASSFDLSGNTIYF. The CDR3 DNA reads TGTGCCAGCAGCTTCGACCTCTCTGGAAACACCATATATTTT.

The rearrangement links TRBV28 to TRBJ1-2; weak D call: TRBD1 (5 bases). The CDR3 contains 14 residues. The ends were cut back, 7 bases at V and 3 bases at J, with 15 bases in the middle. Germline V gene lookup returns CDR1 MDHEN and CDR2 SYDVKM. The CDR3 DNA sequence: TGTGCCAGCACCATAGGAAGGGGCGACTATGGCTACACCTTC. It codes for CASTIGRGDYGYTF.

This chain joins TRBV7-2 and TRBJ2-7; D might be TRBD2 (6 bases). This CDR3 contains 15 residues. The V end was cut by 4 bases, the J end by 5 bases, with 18 bases between. Germline V gives CDR1 SGHTA, CDR2 FQGNSA. The CDR3: CASSSSRLVTHEQYF. DNA for the CDR3: TGTGCCAGCAGCTCGTCCCGACTAGTAACTCACGAGCAGTACTTC.

V is TRBV6-5 and J is TRBJ1-2; TRBD1 matches 11 bases. The ends lost 0 bases at V and 8 bases at J; junction bases unmatched: 8. This CDR3 has 16 amino acids. The V gene's germline CDR1 is MNHEY and CDR2 SVGAGI. The CDR3 protein is CASSYSEGQGGRGYTF. In DNA, the CDR3 is TGTGCCAGCAGTTACTCGGAGGGACAGGGGGGGAGAGGCTACACCTTC.

The V and J genes are TRBV27 and TRBJ2-2; 8 nucleotides match TRBD1. From germline, CDR1 is MNHEY and CDR2 SMNVEV (reference sequence). The J segment lost 4 bases and the V segment lost 3 bases, leaving 19 bases of the junction unmatched. The CDR3 loop spans 20 amino acids. The CDR3 bases are TGTGCCAGCAGTTTCAACAGGTACCCGGACAGGGTACGTACCACCGGGGAGCTGTTTTTT. Protein: CASSFNRYPDRVRTTGELFF.